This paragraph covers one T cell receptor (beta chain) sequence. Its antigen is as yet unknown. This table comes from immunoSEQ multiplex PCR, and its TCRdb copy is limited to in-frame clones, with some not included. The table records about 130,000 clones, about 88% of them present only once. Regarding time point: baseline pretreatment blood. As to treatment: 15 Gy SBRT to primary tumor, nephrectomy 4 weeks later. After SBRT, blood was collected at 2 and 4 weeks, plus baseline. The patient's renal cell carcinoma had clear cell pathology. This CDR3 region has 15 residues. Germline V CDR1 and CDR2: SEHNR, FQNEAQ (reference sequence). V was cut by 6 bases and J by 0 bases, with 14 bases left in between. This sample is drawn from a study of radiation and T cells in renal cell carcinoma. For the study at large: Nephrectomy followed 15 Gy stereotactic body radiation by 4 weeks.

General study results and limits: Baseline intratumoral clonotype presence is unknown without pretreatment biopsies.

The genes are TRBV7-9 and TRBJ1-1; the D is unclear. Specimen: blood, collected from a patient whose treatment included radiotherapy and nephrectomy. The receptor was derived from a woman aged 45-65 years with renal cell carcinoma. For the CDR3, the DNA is TGTGCCAGCAGTCCTAACAGCCTTATGAACACTGAAGCTTTCTTT. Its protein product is CASSPNSLMNTEAFF.